This TCR beta chain was recovered during a study of blood T cell repertoires in COVID-19. Turning to the study itself: Researchers got acute and convalescent COVID-19 samples from the United States, Italy and Spain. The cDNA or gDNA used as material had been derived from T cells, B-cell-depleted T cells, or PBMCs.

Some clones are missing from TCRdb's copy, which holds only in-frame ones; the method was immunoSEQ multiplex PCR. This sample has approximately 260,000 clones; 85% to 90% occur once, and the top ten carry over 3.5%. This receptor was taken from a woman in her thirties or forties with acute or convalescent COVID-19. What was sequenced was peripheral blood.

The CDR3 DNA follows: TGTGCCTGGATAACGCGGGAGTACACTGAAGCTTTCTTT. It specifies CAWITREYTEAFF. The chain joins TRBV30 to TRBJ1-1; D gene unclear. Trimming left V 4 bases short and J 3 bases short, with 12 bases between. This CDR3 region has 13 residues. Germline V gives CDR1 GTSNPN, CDR2 SVGIG (reference sequence).